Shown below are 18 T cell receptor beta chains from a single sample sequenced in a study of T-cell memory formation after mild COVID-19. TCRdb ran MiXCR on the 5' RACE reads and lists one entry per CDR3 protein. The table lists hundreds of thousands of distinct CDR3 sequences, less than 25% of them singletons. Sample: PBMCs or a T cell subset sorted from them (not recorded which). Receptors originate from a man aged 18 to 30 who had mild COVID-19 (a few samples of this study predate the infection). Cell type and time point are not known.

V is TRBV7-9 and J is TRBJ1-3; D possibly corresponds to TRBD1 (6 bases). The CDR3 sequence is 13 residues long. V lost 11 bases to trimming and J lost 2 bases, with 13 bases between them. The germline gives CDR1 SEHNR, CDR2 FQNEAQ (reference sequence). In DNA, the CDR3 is TGTGCCTTCAAGGCAGGGGCTGGAAACACCATATATTTT. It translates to CAFKAGAGNTIYF.

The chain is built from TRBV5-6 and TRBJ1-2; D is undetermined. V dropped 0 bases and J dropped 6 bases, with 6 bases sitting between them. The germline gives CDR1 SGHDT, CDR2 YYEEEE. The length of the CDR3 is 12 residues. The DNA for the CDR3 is TGTGCCAGCAGCTTGGGTCTGGATGGCTACACCTTC. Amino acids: CASSLGLDGYTF.

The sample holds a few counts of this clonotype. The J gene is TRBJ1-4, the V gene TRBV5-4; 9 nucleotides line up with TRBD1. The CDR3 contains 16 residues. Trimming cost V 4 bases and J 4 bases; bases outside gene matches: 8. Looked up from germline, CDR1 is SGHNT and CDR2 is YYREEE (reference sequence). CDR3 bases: TGTGCCAGCAGCCAACAGGGGGCCGGGATTAATGAAAAACTGTTTTTT. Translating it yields CASSQQGAGINEKLFF. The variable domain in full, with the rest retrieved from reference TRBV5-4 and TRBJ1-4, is ETGVTQSPTHLIKTRGQQVTLRCSSQSGHNTVSWYQQALGQGPQFIFQYYREEENGRGNFPPRFSGLQFPNYSSELNVNALELDDSALYLCASSQQGAGINEKLFFGSGTQLSVL.

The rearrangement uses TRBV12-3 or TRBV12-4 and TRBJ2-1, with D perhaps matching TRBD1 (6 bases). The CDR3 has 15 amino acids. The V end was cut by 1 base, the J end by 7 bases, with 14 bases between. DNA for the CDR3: TGTGCCAGCAGTTTAGGACAGGTGGAATCTAATGAGCAGTTCTTC. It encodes CASSLGQVESNEQFF.

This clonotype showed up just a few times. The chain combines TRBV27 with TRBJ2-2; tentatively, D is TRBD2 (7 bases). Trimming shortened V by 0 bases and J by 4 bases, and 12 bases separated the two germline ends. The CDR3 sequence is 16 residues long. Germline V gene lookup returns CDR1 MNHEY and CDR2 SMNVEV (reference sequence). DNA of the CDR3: TGTGCCAGCAGTTTATCGACGGGGGGCCTCACCGGGGAGCTGTTTTTT. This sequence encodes CASSLSTGGLTGELFF.

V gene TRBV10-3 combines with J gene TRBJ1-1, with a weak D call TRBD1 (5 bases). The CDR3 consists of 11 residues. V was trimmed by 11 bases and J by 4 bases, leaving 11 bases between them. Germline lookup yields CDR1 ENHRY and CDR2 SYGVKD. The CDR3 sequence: CASGGITEAFF. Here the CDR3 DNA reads TGTGCCTCGGGGGGGATCACTGAAGCTTTCTTT.

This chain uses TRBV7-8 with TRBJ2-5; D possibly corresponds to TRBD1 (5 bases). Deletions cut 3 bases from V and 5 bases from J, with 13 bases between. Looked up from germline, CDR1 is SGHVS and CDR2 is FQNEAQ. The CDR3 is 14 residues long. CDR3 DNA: TGTGCCAGCAGCTTGTTTCAGGGCCGGGAGACCCAGTACTTC. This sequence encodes CASSLFQGRETQYF. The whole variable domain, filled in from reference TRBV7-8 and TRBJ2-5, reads GAGVSQSPRYKVAKRGQDVALRCDPISGHVSLFWYQQALGQGPEFLTYFQNEAQLDKSGLPSDRFFAERPEGSVSTLKIQRTQQEDSAVYLCASSLFQGRETQYFGPGTRLLVL.

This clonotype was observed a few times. Written as DNA, the CDR3 is TGTGCCAGCAGCTCCGGCCGGGTTGCGCCTTTCAGAGATACGCAGTATTTT. It codes for CASSSGRVAPFRDTQYF. The J gene is TRBJ2-3, the V gene TRBV7-2, with D uncertain. This CDR3 contains 17 residues. Deletions cut 4 bases from V and 5 bases from J, with 22 bases between. Germline lookup yields CDR1 SGHTA and CDR2 FQGNSA. Full variable domain (missing parts from reference TRBV7-2 and TRBJ2-3): GAGVSQSPSNKVTEKGKDVELRCDPISGHTALYWYRQSLGQGLEFLIYFQGNSAPDKSGLPSDRFSAERTGGSVSTLTIQRTQQEDSAVYLCASSSGRVAPFRDTQYFGPGTRLTVL.

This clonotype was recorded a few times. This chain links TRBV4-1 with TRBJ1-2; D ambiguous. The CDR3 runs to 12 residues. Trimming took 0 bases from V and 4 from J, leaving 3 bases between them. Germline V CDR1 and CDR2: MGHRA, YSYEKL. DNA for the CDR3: TGCGCCAGCAGCCAAGATCGCTATGGCTACACCTTC. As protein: CASSQDRYGYTF.

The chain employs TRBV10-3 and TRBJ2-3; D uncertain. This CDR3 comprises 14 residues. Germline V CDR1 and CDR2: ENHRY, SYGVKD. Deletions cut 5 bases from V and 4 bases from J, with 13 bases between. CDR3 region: CAISNTPDADTQYF. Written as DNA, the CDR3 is TGTGCCATCAGTAATACCCCGGACGCAGATACGCAGTATTTT.

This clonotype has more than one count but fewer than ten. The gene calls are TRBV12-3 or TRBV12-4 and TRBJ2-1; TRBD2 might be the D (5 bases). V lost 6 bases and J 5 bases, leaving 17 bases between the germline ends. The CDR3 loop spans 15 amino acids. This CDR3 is CASRSSRGQDNEQFF. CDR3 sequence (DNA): TGTGCCAGCAGGAGCAGTCGGGGTCAGGACAATGAGCAGTTCTTC.

The chain's CDR3 is CASTPGVRGQETQYF. The DNA of the CDR3 is TGTGCCAGCACCCCAGGGGTTCGGGGACAAGAGACCCAGTACTTC. V usage is TRBV6-5 and J usage is TRBJ2-5, with TRBD1 as a possible D gene (6 bases). Deletions cut 7 bases from V and 2 bases from J, with 17 bases between. The CDR3 totals 15 residues. Germline V gives CDR1 MNHEY, CDR2 SVGAGI.

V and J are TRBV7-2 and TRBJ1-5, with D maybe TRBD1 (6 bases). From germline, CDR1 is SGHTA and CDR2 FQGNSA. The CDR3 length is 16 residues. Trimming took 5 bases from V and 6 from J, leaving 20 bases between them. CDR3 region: CASSRGGGRGGQPQHF. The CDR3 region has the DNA TGTGCCAGCAGCAGGGGCGGGGGGCGCGGGGGTCAGCCCCAGCATTTT.

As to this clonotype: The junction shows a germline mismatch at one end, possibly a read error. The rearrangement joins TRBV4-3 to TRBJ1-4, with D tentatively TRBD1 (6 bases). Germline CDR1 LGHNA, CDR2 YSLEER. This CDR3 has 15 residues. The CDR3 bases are TGCTCCAGCAGCCAAGTTGAGGGGGGCAATGAAAAACTGTTTTTT. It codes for CSSSQVEGGNEKLFF.

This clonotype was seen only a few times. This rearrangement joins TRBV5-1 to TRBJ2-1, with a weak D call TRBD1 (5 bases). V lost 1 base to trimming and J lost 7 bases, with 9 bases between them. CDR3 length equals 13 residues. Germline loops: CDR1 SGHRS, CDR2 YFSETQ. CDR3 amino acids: CASSLQGTNEQFF. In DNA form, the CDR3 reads TGCGCCAGCAGCTTGCAGGGTACGAATGAGCAGTTCTTC. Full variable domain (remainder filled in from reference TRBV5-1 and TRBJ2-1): KAGVTQTPRYLIKTRGQQVTLSCSPISGHRSVSWYQQTPGQGLQFLFEYFSETQRNKGNFPGRFSGRQFSNSRSEMNVSTLELGDSALYLCASSLQGTNEQFFGPGTRLTVL.

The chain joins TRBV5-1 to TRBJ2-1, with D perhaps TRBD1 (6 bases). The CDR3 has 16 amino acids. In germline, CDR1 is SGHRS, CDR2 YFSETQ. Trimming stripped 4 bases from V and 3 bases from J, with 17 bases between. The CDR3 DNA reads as TGCGCCAGCAGCCCGGACAGCCCTAGTCTCTACAATGAGCAGTTCTTC. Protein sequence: CASSPDSPSLYNEQFF.

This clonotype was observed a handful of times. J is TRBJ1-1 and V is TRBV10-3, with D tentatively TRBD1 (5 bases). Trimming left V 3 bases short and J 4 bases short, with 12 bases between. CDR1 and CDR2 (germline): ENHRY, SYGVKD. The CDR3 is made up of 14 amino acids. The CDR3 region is CAISDTVGGTEAFF. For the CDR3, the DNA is TGTGCCATCAGTGATACAGTCGGGGGCACTGAAGCTTTCTTT.

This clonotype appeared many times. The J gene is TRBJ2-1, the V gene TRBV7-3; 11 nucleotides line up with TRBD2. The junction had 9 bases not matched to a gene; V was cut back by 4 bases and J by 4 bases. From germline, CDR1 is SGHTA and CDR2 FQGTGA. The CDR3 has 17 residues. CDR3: CASSSISSGGLYNEQFF. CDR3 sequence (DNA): TGTGCCAGCAGCTCCATCTCTAGCGGGGGGTTATACAATGAGCAGTTCTTC.